This TCR beta chain was retrieved from a study of T cell responses to AZD1222 COVID-19 vaccine. Repertoires were generated with immunoSEQ multiplex PCR, while TCRdb's copy carries only in-frame clones and drops some. Altogether around 150,000 clones are present, more than 75% being singletons, with the ten largest covering approximately 4%. General study points: The sample set comprised mostly white British donors with more females, and clonal diversity was possibly underestimated.

The CDR3 has 13 amino acids. The germline V gene has CDR1 MNHEY and CDR2 SVGAGI. V was cut by 7 bases and J by 1 base, with 11 bases left in between. Note on this clone: Its antigen is undetermined.

This receptor was taken from an adult in good health. This specimen was peripheral blood, taken on day 0 of AZD1222 vaccination. The chain employs TRBV6-5 and TRBJ2-7; D unresolved. In DNA, the CDR3 is TGTGCCAGCACGCACGGCTTATCCTACGAGCAGTACTTC. Translation: CASTHGLSYEQYF.